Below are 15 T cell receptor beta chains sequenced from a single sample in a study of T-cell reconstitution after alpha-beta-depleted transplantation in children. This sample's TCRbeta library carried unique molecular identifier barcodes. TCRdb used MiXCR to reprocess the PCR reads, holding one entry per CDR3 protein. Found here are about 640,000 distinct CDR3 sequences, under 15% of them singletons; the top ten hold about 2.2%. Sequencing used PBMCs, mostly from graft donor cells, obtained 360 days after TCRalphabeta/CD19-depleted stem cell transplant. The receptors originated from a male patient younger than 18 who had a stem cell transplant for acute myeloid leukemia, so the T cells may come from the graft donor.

The CDR3 is CASSQGGPSGVTYEQYF. The CDR3 region has the DNA TGCGCCAGCAGCCAAGGGGGACCTAGCGGGGTTACCTACGAGCAGTACTTC. The chain is built from TRBV4-3 and TRBJ2-7; 9 nucleotides line up with TRBD2. The ends lost 1 base at V and 2 bases at J; junction bases unmatched: 9. Germline CDR1 and CDR2: LGHNA and YSLEER. This CDR3 contains 17 residues.

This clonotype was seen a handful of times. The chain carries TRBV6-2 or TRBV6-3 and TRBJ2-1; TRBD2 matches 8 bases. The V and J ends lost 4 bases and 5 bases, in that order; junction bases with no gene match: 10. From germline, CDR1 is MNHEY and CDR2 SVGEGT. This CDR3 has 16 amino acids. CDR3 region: CASSSSPSSGHNEQFF. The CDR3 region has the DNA TGTGCCAGCAGTTCCTCCCCTTCTAGCGGGCACAATGAGCAGTTCTTC.

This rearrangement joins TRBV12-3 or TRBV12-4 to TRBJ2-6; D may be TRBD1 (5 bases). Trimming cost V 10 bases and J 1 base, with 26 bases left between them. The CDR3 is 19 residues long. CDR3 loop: CAICRISGSRASGANVLTF. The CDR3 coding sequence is TGTGCCATCTGCCGAATTTCAGGGTCAAGGGCGTCTGGGGCCAACGTCCTGACTTTC.

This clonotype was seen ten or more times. CDR3 in amino acids: CASSSDPTEAFF. DNA of the CDR3: TGTGCCAGCAGTTCCGACCCCACTGAAGCTTTCTTT. The chain combines TRBV28 with TRBJ1-1; D uncertain. The CDR3 spans 12 residues. The germline gives CDR1 MDHEN, CDR2 SYDVKM. Deletions cut 4 bases from V and 4 bases from J, with 7 bases between.

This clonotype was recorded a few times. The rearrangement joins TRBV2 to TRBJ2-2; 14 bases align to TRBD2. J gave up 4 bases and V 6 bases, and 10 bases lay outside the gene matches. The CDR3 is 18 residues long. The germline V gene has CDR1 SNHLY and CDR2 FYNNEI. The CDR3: CASSAGTSGSYLTGELFF. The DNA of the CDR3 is TGTGCCAGCAGCGCCGGGACTAGCGGGAGTTACCTCACCGGGGAGCTGTTTTTT.

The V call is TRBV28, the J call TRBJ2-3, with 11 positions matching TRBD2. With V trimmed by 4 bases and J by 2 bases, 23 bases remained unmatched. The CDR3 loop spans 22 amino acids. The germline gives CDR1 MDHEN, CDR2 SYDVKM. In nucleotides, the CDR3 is TGTGCCAGCAGTTATTATGTGCCGGTACGGCTAGCGGGAGGTTGGGACACAGATACGCAGTATTTT. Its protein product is CASSYYVPVRLAGGWDTDTQYF.

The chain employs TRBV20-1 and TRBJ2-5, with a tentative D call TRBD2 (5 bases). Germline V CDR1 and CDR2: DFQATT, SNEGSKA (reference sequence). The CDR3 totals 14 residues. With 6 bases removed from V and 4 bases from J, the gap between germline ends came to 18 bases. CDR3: CSAQPVAGGETQYF. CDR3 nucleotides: TGCAGTGCACAACCGGTTGCAGGAGGAGAGACCCAGTACTTC.

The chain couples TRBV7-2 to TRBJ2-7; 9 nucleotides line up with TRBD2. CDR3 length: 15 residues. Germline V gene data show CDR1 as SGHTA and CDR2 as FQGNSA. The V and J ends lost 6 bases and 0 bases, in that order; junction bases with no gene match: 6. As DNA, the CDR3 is TGTGCCAGCAGAGCGGGGGGAGGGCACTCCTACGAGCAGTACTTC. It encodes CASRAGGGHSYEQYF.

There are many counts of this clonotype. The DNA of the CDR3 is TGCGCCAGCAGCTTGGAACCGGGATCACCCTACGAGCAGTACTTC. Residues: CASSLEPGSPYEQYF. The chain is built from TRBV5-1 and TRBJ2-7, with D perhaps TRBD2 (5 bases). The V end was cut by 0 bases, the J end by 2 bases, with 12 bases between. CDR1 and CDR2 from the germline V gene are SGHRS and YFSETQ. CDR3 length equals 15 residues. Complete variable domain (other parts from reference TRBV5-1 and TRBJ2-7): KAGVTQTPRYLIKTRGQQVTLSCSPISGHRSVSWYQQTPGQGLQFLFEYFSETQRNKGNFPGRFSGRQFSNSRSEMNVSTLELGDSALYLCASSLEPGSPYEQYFGPGTRLTVT.

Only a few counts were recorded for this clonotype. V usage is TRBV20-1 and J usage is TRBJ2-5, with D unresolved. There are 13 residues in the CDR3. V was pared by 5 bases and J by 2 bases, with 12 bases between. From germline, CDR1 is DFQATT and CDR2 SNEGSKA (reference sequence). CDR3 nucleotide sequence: TGCAGTGCTCACAAGGTCCGTCAAGAGACCCAGTACTTC. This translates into CSAHKVRQETQYF.

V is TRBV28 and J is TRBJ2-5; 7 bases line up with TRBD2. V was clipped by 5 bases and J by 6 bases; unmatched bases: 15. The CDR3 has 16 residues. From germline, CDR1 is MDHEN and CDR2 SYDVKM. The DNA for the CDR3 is TGTGCCAGCAGTGTCCCTTGGGCGGGAGCGGGGAAGACCCAGTACTTC. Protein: CASSVPWAGAGKTQYF.

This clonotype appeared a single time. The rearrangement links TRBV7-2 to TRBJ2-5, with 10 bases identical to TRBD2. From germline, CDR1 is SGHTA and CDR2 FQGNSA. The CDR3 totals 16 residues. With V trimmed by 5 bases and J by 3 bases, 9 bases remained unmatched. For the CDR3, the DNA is TGTGCCAGCAGCGCTCACATAGCGGGAGGAGAAGAGACCCAGTACTTC. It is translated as CASSAHIAGGEETQYF.

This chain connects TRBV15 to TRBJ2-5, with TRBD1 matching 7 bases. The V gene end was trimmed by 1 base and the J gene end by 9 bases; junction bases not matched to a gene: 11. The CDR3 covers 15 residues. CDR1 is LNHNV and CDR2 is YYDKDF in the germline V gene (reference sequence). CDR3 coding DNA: TGTGCCACCAGCAGAGTTCACACAGGGGCTCCGGCCCAGTACTTC. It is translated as CATSRVHTGAPAQYF.

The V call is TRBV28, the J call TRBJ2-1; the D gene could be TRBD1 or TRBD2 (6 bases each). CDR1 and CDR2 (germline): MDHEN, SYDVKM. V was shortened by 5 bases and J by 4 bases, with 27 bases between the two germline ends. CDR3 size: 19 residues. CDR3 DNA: TGTGCCAGCAGTCTACGTCTACCCAGGGCGGGACACCCATACAATGAGCAGTTCTTC. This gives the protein CASSLRLPRAGHPYNEQFF.

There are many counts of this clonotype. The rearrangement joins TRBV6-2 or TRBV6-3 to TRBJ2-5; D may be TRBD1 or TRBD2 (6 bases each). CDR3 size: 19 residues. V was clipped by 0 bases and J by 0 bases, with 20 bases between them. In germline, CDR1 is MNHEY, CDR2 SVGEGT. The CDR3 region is CASSYSIPRGGGHQETQYF. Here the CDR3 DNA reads TGTGCCAGCAGTTACTCGATTCCAAGAGGGGGAGGTCACCAAGAGACCCAGTACTTC.